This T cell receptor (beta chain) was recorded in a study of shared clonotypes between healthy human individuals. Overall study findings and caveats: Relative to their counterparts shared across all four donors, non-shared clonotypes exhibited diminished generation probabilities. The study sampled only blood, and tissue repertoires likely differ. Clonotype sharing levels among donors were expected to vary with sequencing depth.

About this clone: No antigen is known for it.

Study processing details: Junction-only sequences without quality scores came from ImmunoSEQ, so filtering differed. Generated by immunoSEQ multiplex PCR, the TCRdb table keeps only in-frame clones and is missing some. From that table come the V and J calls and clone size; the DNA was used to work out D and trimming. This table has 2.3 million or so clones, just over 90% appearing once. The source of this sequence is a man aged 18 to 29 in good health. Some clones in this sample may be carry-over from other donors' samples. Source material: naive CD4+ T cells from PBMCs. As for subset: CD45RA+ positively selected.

The DNA of the CDR3 is TGTGCCAGCTCACTAGGACAGGGGAACTATGGCTACACCTTC. As protein: CASSLGQGNYGYTF. The chain carries TRBV18 and TRBJ1-2; 9 bases line up with TRBD1. Trimming at V came to 4 bases and at J to 2 bases, leaving 2 bases not matched to a gene. Germline-derived CDR1 and CDR2 are KGHSH and LQKENI. The CDR3 has 14 amino acids.